These T cell receptor beta chains were read from a single sample in a study of blood T cell repertoires in COVID-19. Profiled with immunoSEQ multiplex PCR; TCRdb holds only in-frame clones, not every one. In the table there are under 250,000 clones, about nine tenths of which are singletons. The sequencing input was peripheral blood. The source of these receptors is a woman aged 60-75 years who had recovered from COVID-19. The CDR3 runs from the conserved cysteine through the conserved F or W. D genes are given only for firm matches. Clone size, where shown, is once, few, many, or a class for clones that have expanded.

d_gene: TRBD1
v_gene: TRBV14
abundance: -
len: 15
j_gene: TRBJ1-2
CDR3aa: CASSPGQGAAYGYTF
CDR3nt: TGTGCCAGCAGCCCAGGACAGGGGGCGGCCTATGGCTACACCTTC

d_gene: TRBD1
v_gene: TRBV14
abundance: -
len: 13
j_gene: TRBJ1-4
CDR3aa: CASSRLRDSQLFF
CDR3nt: TGTGCCAGCAGCCGCCTGCGGGACAGTCAACTGTTTTTT

d_gene: -
v_gene: TRBV27
abundance: few
len: 13
j_gene: TRBJ1-2
CDR3aa: CASSPRAGYGYTF
CDR3nt: TGTGCCAGCAGTCCTCGCGCTGGCTATGGCTACACCTTC

d_gene: -
v_gene: TRBV11-3
abundance: -
len: 14
j_gene: TRBJ2-2
CDR3aa: CASSLDSPTGELFF
CDR3nt: TGTGCCAGCAGCTTAGATAGTCCAACCGGGGAGCTGTTTTTT

d_gene: TRBD1
v_gene: TRBV4-3
abundance: -
len: 15
j_gene: TRBJ2-7
CDR3aa: CASSQRDRGRYEQYF
CDR3nt: TGCGCCAGCAGCCAACGGGACAGGGGGCGATACGAGCAGTACTTC

d_gene: -
v_gene: TRBV19
abundance: -
len: 13
j_gene: TRBJ1-5
CDR3aa: CASSTVNNQPQHF
CDR3nt: TGTGCCAGTAGTACGGTCAACAATCAGCCCCAGCATTTT

d_gene: TRBD1
v_gene: TRBV18
abundance: -
len: 17
j_gene: TRBJ1-6
CDR3aa: CASSPLQGQHIDSPLHF
CDR3nt: TGTGCCAGCTCCCCCCTCCAGGGACAGCATATTGACTCACCCCTCCACTTT

d_gene: -
v_gene: TRBV7-8
abundance: -
len: 12
j_gene: TRBJ2-7
CDR3aa: CASSLQGYEQYF
CDR3nt: TGTGCCAGCAGCTTGCAGGGTTACGAGCAGTACTTC

d_gene: TRBD2
v_gene: TRBV6-1
abundance: -
len: 18
j_gene: TRBJ2-7
CDR3aa: CASSETAWKRGVPYEQYF
CDR3nt: TGTGCCAGCAGTGAGACTGCCTGGAAGCGGGGGGTTCCCTACGAGCAGTACTTC

d_gene: -
v_gene: TRBV5-1
abundance: -
len: 15
j_gene: TRBJ2-7
CDR3aa: CASSLVSGETYEQYF
CDR3nt: TGCGCCAGCAGCCTAGTCTCTGGGGAGACCTACGAGCAGTACTTC

d_gene: -
v_gene: TRBV9
abundance: -
len: 13
j_gene: TRBJ1-3
CDR3aa: CASSVGGGNTIYF
CDR3nt: TGTGCCAGCAGCGTAGGAGGAGGAAACACCATATATTTT

d_gene: -
v_gene: TRBV9
abundance: -
len: 15
j_gene: TRBJ2-3
CDR3aa: CASSAVAVSTDTQYF
CDR3nt: TGTGCCAGCAGCGCTGTAGCGGTCAGCACAGATACGCAGTATTTT

d_gene: -
v_gene: TRBV29-1
abundance: -
len: 14
j_gene: TRBJ1-3
CDR3aa: CSMTRGSSGNTIYF
CDR3nt: TGCAGCATGACGCGCGGTAGCTCTGGAAACACCATATATTTT

d_gene: -
v_gene: TRBV3-1/TRBV3-2
abundance: -
len: 13
j_gene: TRBJ2-1
CDR3aa: CASRVTGINEQFF
CDR3nt: TGTGCCAGCAGGGTAACAGGGATTAATGAGCAGTTCTTC

d_gene: -
v_gene: TRBV6-5
abundance: -
len: 12
j_gene: TRBJ2-2
CDR3aa: CASKLYTGELFF
CDR3nt: TGTGCCAGCAAGCTTTACACCGGGGAGCTGTTTTTT

d_gene: -
v_gene: TRBV10-1
abundance: -
len: 11
j_gene: TRBJ2-3
CDR3aa: CASSSPDTQYF
CDR3nt: TGCGCCAGCTCTAGCCCAGATACGCAGTATTTT

d_gene: TRBD2
v_gene: TRBV19
abundance: -
len: 16
j_gene: TRBJ2-3
CDR3aa: CASSTLAGARTDTQYF
CDR3nt: TGTGCCAGTAGTACCTTAGCGGGGGCCCGCACAGATACGCAGTATTTT

d_gene: TRBD1
v_gene: TRBV7-3
abundance: -
len: 15
j_gene: TRBJ2-1
CDR3aa: CASSLGTGSYNEQFF
CDR3nt: TGTGCCAGCAGCTTAGGGACAGGCTCCTACAATGAGCAGTTCTTC

d_gene: -
v_gene: TRBV6-5
abundance: -
len: 10
j_gene: TRBJ2-1
CDR3aa: CASGTGEQFF
CDR3nt: TGTGCCAGCGGAACAGGGGAGCAGTTCTTC

d_gene: TRBD2
v_gene: TRBV5-5
abundance: once
len: 17
j_gene: TRBJ2-3
CDR3aa: CASSLLYTGGGTDTQYF
CDR3nt: TGTGCCAGCAGCTTGCTCTATACGGGGGGAGGGACAGATACGCAGTATTTT

d_gene: TRBD2
v_gene: TRBV5-8
abundance: -
len: 15
j_gene: TRBJ2-1
CDR3aa: CASSSGAVSYNEQFF
CDR3nt: TGTGCCAGCAGCAGCGGGGCCGTCTCCTACAATGAGCAGTTCTTC

d_gene: TRBD1
v_gene: TRBV18
abundance: -
len: 13
j_gene: TRBJ1-3
CDR3aa: CASSRDSGNTIYF
CDR3nt: TGTGCCAGCTCCCGGGACAGTGGAAACACCATATATTTT

d_gene: TRBD2
v_gene: TRBV9
abundance: -
len: 17
j_gene: TRBJ2-1
CDR3aa: CASSEGGGGASYNEQFF
CDR3nt: TGTGCCAGCAGCGAAGGCGGCGGGGGGGCCTCCTACAATGAGCAGTTCTTC

d_gene: -
v_gene: TRBV27
abundance: few
len: 14
j_gene: TRBJ2-2
CDR3aa: CASIESGVPGELFF
CDR3nt: TGTGCCAGCATTGAATCAGGGGTCCCCGGGGAGCTGTTTTTT

d_gene: -
v_gene: TRBV5-4
abundance: -
len: 14
j_gene: TRBJ1-4
CDR3aa: CASSSTVSNEKLFF
CDR3nt: TGTGCCAGCAGCTCGACAGTATCTAATGAAAAACTGTTTTTT

d_gene: TRBD1
v_gene: TRBV28
abundance: -
len: 14
j_gene: TRBJ1-2
CDR3aa: CASSSGTGSFGYTF
CDR3nt: TGTGCCAGCAGTTCCGGGACAGGGAGTTTTGGCTACACCTTC

d_gene: -
v_gene: TRBV28
abundance: -
len: 11
j_gene: TRBJ1-5
CDR3aa: CASSKVQGQHF
CDR3nt: TGTGCCAGCAGTAAAGTCCAGGGCCAGCATTTT

d_gene: TRBD2
v_gene: TRBV7-7
abundance: -
len: 14
j_gene: TRBJ2-1
CDR3aa: CASSTSGVNNEQFF
CDR3nt: TGTGCTAGCAGCACGAGCGGGGTCAACAATGAGCAGTTCTTC

d_gene: -
v_gene: TRBV20-1
abundance: -
len: 11
j_gene: TRBJ1-1
CDR3aa: CSGGRGTEAFF
CDR3nt: TGCAGTGGTGGGAGGGGAACTGAAGCTTTCTTT

d_gene: -
v_gene: TRBV28
abundance: -
len: 15
j_gene: TRBJ1-4
CDR3aa: CASSLYDSFNEKLFF
CDR3nt: TGTGCCAGCAGTTTATACGACAGTTTTAATGAAAAACTGTTTTTT

d_gene: TRBD2
v_gene: TRBV4-3
abundance: -
len: 17
j_gene: TRBJ2-2
CDR3aa: CASSQAASGGNTGELFF
CDR3nt: TGCGCCAGCAGCCAAGCGGCTAGCGGGGGGAACACCGGGGAGCTGTTTTTT

d_gene: TRBD2
v_gene: TRBV5-4
abundance: -
len: 16
j_gene: TRBJ2-2
CDR3aa: CASSLRDYHPTGELFF
CDR3nt: TGTGCCAGCAGCTTGCGGGACTATCACCCGACCGGGGAGCTGTTTTTT

d_gene: -
v_gene: TRBV28
abundance: -
len: 15
j_gene: TRBJ1-3
CDR3aa: CASSFRGNSGNTIYF
CDR3nt: TGTGCCAGCAGTTTTCGAGGGAACTCTGGAAACACCATATATTTT

d_gene: -
v_gene: TRBV2
abundance: -
len: 14
j_gene: TRBJ1-2
CDR3aa: CASSDQGRAYGYTF
CDR3nt: TGTGCCAGCAGTGACCAGGGGCGCGCCTATGGCTACACCTTC

d_gene: -
v_gene: TRBV19
abundance: -
len: 17
j_gene: TRBJ2-1
CDR3aa: CASSVGPGQISYNEQFF
CDR3nt: TGTGCCAGTAGTGTAGGTCCCGGACAGATCTCCTACAATGAGCAGTTCTTC

d_gene: -
v_gene: TRBV19
abundance: -
len: 14
j_gene: TRBJ2-2
CDR3aa: CASSIRVATGELFF
CDR3nt: TGTGCCAGTAGTATCAGGGTTGCCACCGGGGAGCTGTTTTTT

d_gene: -
v_gene: TRBV9
abundance: -
len: 17
j_gene: TRBJ2-3
CDR3aa: CASSPLGAGLSTDTQYF
CDR3nt: TGTGCCAGCAGCCCCCTGGGAGCGGGCCTTAGCACAGATACGCAGTATTTT

d_gene: TRBD1
v_gene: TRBV28
abundance: -
len: 13
j_gene: TRBJ1-2
CDR3aa: CASTKGGTEGYTF
CDR3nt: TGTGCCAGCACCAAAGGGGGGACAGAAGGCTACACCTTC

d_gene: TRBD1
v_gene: TRBV7-2
abundance: once
len: 15
j_gene: TRBJ2-5
CDR3aa: CASSTRQGGQETQYF
CDR3nt: TGTGCCAGCAGCACCCGACAGGGGGGCCAAGAGACCCAGTACTTC

d_gene: TRBD1
v_gene: TRBV29-1
abundance: once
len: 15
j_gene: TRBJ2-5
CDR3aa: CSVEDRGQGAETQYF
CDR3nt: TGCAGCGTTGAAGATCGGGGACAGGGGGCAGAGACCCAGTACTTC

d_gene: -
v_gene: TRBV9
abundance: few
len: 14
j_gene: TRBJ1-2
CDR3aa: CASSGSGPRYGYTF
CDR3nt: TGTGCCAGCAGCGGCTCGGGTCCCCGCTATGGCTACACCTTC

d_gene: TRBD1
v_gene: TRBV7-3
abundance: -
len: 14
j_gene: TRBJ1-5
CDR3aa: CASSLGQGYQPQHF
CDR3nt: TGTGCCAGCAGCTTAGGACAGGGATATCAGCCCCAGCATTTT

d_gene: TRBD2
v_gene: TRBV5-1
abundance: -
len: 16
j_gene: TRBJ2-5
CDR3aa: CASSLVGGGHQETQYF
CDR3nt: TGCGCCAGCAGCTTGGTCGGGGGGGGCCACCAAGAGACCCAGTACTTC

d_gene: -
v_gene: TRBV9
abundance: -
len: 15
j_gene: TRBJ2-7
CDR3aa: CASSPHPGYAYEQYF
CDR3nt: TGTGCCAGCAGCCCCCACCCGGGGTATGCCTACGAGCAGTACTTC

d_gene: -
v_gene: TRBV28
abundance: -
len: 16
j_gene: TRBJ1-1
CDR3aa: CASSPPPAGMNTEAFF
CDR3nt: TGTGCCAGCAGCCCTCCCCCGGCAGGAATGAACACTGAAGCTTTCTTT

d_gene: -
v_gene: TRBV7-2
abundance: -
len: 15
j_gene: TRBJ2-3
CDR3aa: CASTPPPGGTDTQYF
CDR3nt: TGTGCCAGTACCCCACCACCCGGGGGTACAGATACGCAGTATTTT

d_gene: -
v_gene: TRBV28
abundance: -
len: 15
j_gene: TRBJ1-4
CDR3aa: CASSLSGRAREKLFF
CDR3nt: TGTGCCAGCAGTTTGTCGGGCAGGGCGCGGGAAAAACTGTTTTTT

d_gene: TRBD2
v_gene: TRBV9
abundance: -
len: 16
j_gene: TRBJ2-1
CDR3aa: CASSILAGGSYNEQFF
CDR3nt: TGTGCCAGCAGCATACTAGCGGGGGGCTCCTACAATGAGCAGTTCTTC

d_gene: -
v_gene: TRBV15
abundance: -
len: 16
j_gene: TRBJ1-3
CDR3aa: CATSSRDRTSGNTIYF
CDR3nt: TGTGCCACCAGCAGCCGTGACAGAACCTCTGGAAACACCATATATTTT

d_gene: TRBD1
v_gene: TRBV4-3
abundance: -
len: 15
j_gene: TRBJ2-7
CDR3aa: CASSQSGTATHEQYF
CDR3nt: TGCGCCAGCAGCCAGTCCGGGACAGCCACCCACGAGCAGTACTTC

d_gene: -
v_gene: TRBV6-1
abundance: -
len: 13
j_gene: TRBJ1-6
CDR3aa: CASSEGARSPLHF
CDR3nt: TGTGCCAGCAGTGAGGGGGCGCGCTCACCCCTCCACTTT

d_gene: TRBD1
v_gene: TRBV7-2
abundance: few
len: 15
j_gene: TRBJ1-2
CDR3aa: CASGDSLSSNYGYTF
CDR3nt: TGTGCCAGCGGGGACAGCCTATCGTCTAACTATGGCTACACCTTC

d_gene: -
v_gene: TRBV5-1
abundance: -
len: 14
j_gene: TRBJ2-7
CDR3aa: CASRLGTARYEQYF
CDR3nt: TGCGCCAGCAGATTGGGAACCGCGCGATACGAGCAGTACTTC

d_gene: -
v_gene: TRBV5-5
abundance: -
len: 16
j_gene: TRBJ1-4
CDR3aa: CASSSRGGTLSEKLFF
CDR3nt: TGTGCCAGCAGCAGCCGGGGCGGGACCCTCTCTGAAAAACTGTTTTTT

d_gene: -
v_gene: TRBV28
abundance: few
len: 13
j_gene: TRBJ2-2
CDR3aa: CASSTANTGELFF
CDR3nt: TGTGCCAGCAGCACGGCGAACACCGGGGAGCTGTTTTTT

d_gene: -
v_gene: TRBV7-6
abundance: few
len: 14
j_gene: TRBJ2-2
CDR3aa: CASSFTGGDGELFF
CDR3nt: TGTGCCAGCAGCTTCACAGGGGGGGACGGGGAGCTGTTTTTT

d_gene: TRBD1
v_gene: TRBV3-1/TRBV3-2
abundance: -
len: 16
j_gene: TRBJ2-7
CDR3aa: CASSQHRGQGGTTQYF
CDR3nt: TGTGCCAGCAGCCAACACAGGGGACAGGGGGGTACGACGCAGTACTTC

d_gene: -
v_gene: TRBV6-6
abundance: -
len: 15
j_gene: TRBJ1-1
CDR3aa: CASSYPPAEVIAAFF
CDR3nt: TGTGCCAGCAGCTACCCTCCGGCGGAGGTAATCGCAGCTTTCTTT

d_gene: -
v_gene: TRBV5-1
abundance: -
len: 17
j_gene: TRBJ1-6
CDR3aa: CASSLAGRYSYNSPLHF
CDR3nt: TGCGCCAGCAGCTTAGCAGGGAGGTACTCCTATAATTCACCCCTCCACTTT